This T cell receptor beta chain came from a study of response to subunit inactivated influenza vaccine (dated by TCRdb to between 2018 and 2020). Notes on the research overall: The study used deep quantitative T cell receptor repertoire profiling to track responses to a trivalent subunit inactivated influenza vaccine.

Overall study outcomes, separate from this receptor: The authors suggested that each seasonal influenza vaccination may recruit only a limited number of new T cells.

Library preparation employed RT-PCR. The sequencer listed for this sample is Illumina HiSeq 2500. TCRdb handled the public reads itself, with Q25 trimming in fastp and clone calling in MiXCR, and kept productive beta chains. Rows are combined by CDR3 protein, so each entry shows the most common genes and DNA. Across this sample there are 500,000 or so distinct CDR3 sequences, with approximately 11% seen only once. Of the sample, around 12% is held by the ten largest clones. From cysteine to phenylalanine, the CDR3 is 15 amino acids long. Of the read, only the CDR3 DNA is kept; its 45 bases are in frame from base 1. Per the germline V gene, ENHRY is the CDR1 and SYGVKD is the CDR2. Trimming takes 4 bases off V and 3 bases off J; junction bases not matched to a gene: 6. The sample's time point, from its label and the paper: 45 days after influenza vaccine administration. This clonotype has at least ten counts. Its antigen target is currently unknown. The sample holds no much larger clone one base away, and base qualities are not on file.

The chain was built from TRBV10-3 and TRBJ1-1, with 9 central nucleotides matching TRBD1. This TCR derives from a man between 45 and 60 years old who received an inactivated influenza vaccine. Donor details come from another sample of the same person, matched by shared clones. The sample here was PBMCs from blood, taken 40 to 50 days after vaccination. The CDR3 protein sequence reads: CAISGGQGTDTEAFF. The nucleotides read TGTGCCATCAGTGGGGGACAGGGAACGGACACTGAAGCTTTCTTT.